A single sample is the source of the 25 T cell receptor beta chains below, sequenced in a study of OX40 agonist ivuxolimab in advanced cancers. Profiled with immunoSEQ multiplex PCR; TCRdb holds only in-frame clones, not every one. In the table there are almost 70,000 clones, about 80% of which are singletons. The source was CD4+ or CD8+ T cells sorted from blood, collected in a trial of the OX40 agonist ivuxolimab. All receptors come from an adult with an advanced solid tumor such as melanoma, head and neck, liver or kidney cancer.

This sequence joins TRBV10-2 and TRBJ2-5, with 8 bases identical to TRBD1. Germline CDR1 WSHSY, CDR2 SAAADI. Germline trimming cut 4 bases from V and 4 bases from J; bases unmatched to any gene: 2. The CDR3 contains 13 residues. CDR3 in DNA: TGCGCCAGCAGTGGGGACAGGCGAGAGACCCAGTACTTC. Residues: CASSGDRRETQYF.

The chain uses TRBV4-1 and TRBJ2-3, with D unclear. There are 15 residues in the CDR3. V lost 2 bases and J 5 bases, leaving 14 bases between the germline ends. The V gene's germline CDR1 is MGHRA and CDR2 YSYEKL. CDR3 bases: TGCGCCAGCAGCCAATTTGACGGACCGCGAGATACGCAGTATTTT. Its protein is CASSQFDGPRDTQYF.

The genes are TRBV27 and TRBJ2-1, with 11 bases matching TRBD2. The CDR3 contains 15 residues. CDR1 and CDR2 from the germline V gene are MNHEY and SMNVEV (reference sequence). The trim removed 5 bases at V and 4 bases at J, leaving 4 bases unmatched. CDR3 protein: CASSRGTSGYNEQFF. The CDR3 DNA reads TGTGCCAGCAGTAGGGGGACTAGCGGTTACAATGAGCAGTTCTTC.

V is TRBV7-3 and J is TRBJ2-5; perhaps D is TRBD1 or TRBD2 (6 bases each). The CDR3 is 15 amino acids. The V gene's germline CDR1 is SGHTA and CDR2 FQGTGA. V dropped 10 bases and J dropped 4 bases, with 22 bases sitting between them. The CDR3 coding sequence is TGTGCCACCTCCAAGGGGGGCGATAATGGAGAGACCCAGTACTTC. Amino acid sequence: CATSKGGDNGETQYF.

Here the CDR3 reads CASSLARGHGTNEQFF. The CDR3 nucleotides are TGCGCCAGCAGCTTGGCCCGGGGGCACGGGACTAATGAGCAGTTCTTC. The J gene is TRBJ2-1, the V gene TRBV5-1; the D gene could be TRBD1 or TRBD2 (6 bases each). The CDR3 is 16 residues long. CDR1 and CDR2 from the germline V gene are SGHRS and YFSETQ. Trimming shortened V by 0 bases and J by 7 bases, and 17 bases separated the two germline ends.

The CDR3, as DNA: TGTGCCAGCAGCTTCGGACTAGCGGGAGGGCTCAACTACAATGAGCAGTTCTTC. The encoded protein is CASSFGLAGGLNYNEQFF. This chain joins TRBV5-4 and TRBJ2-1, with TRBD2 matching 15 bases. V lost 2 bases and J lost 3; bases outside the gene matches: 6. Germline V lookup: CDR1 SGHNT, CDR2 YYREEE (reference sequence). The CDR3 spans 18 residues.

This clone appeared a single time. The CDR3 DNA reads as TGTGCCAGCAGCTTAGAAGGGACAGGGGGCAGCGGTGAAAAACTGTTTTTT. It is translated as CASSLEGTGGSGEKLFF. V and J are TRBV7-8 and TRBJ1-4; 12 positions match TRBD1. V dropped 1 base and J dropped 7; count of bases not matched to a gene: 7. The CDR3 sequence is 17 residues long. Germline V CDR1 and CDR2: SGHVS, FQNEAQ.

The chain links TRBV2 to TRBJ1-6; D unresolved. The germline V gene has CDR1 SNHLY and CDR2 FYNNEI. V was clipped by 6 bases and J by 10 bases, with 13 bases between them. The CDR3 length is 13 residues. The CDR3 DNA reads as TGTGCCAGCAGAGCCGAGGCTCGGTCACCCCTCCACTTT. Translated, it gives CASRAEARSPLHF. Full variable domain (missing parts from reference TRBV2 and TRBJ1-6): EPEVTQTPSHQVTQMGQEVILRCVPISNHLYFYWYRQILGQKVEFLVSFYNNEISEKSEIFDDQFSVERPDGSNFTLKIRSTKLEDSAMYFCASRAEARSPLHFGNGTRLTVT.

The gene calls are TRBV6-1 and TRBJ1-2; D remains ambiguous. Trimming cost V 0 bases and J 4 bases, with 12 bases left between them. CDR3 length: 15 amino acids. Germline CDR1 is MNHNS and CDR2 is SASEGT. Here the CDR3 DNA reads TGTGCCAGCAGTGAAGCTGGGCAGCTCGTCTATGGCTACACCTTC. Translating gives CASSEAGQLVYGYTF.

The V call is TRBV11-3, the J call TRBJ2-2, with TRBD2 matching over 7 bases. This CDR3 is 14 amino acids long. V was pared by 3 bases and J by 7 bases, with 5 bases of the junction left unmatched. Germline-derived CDR1 and CDR2 are SGHNT and YENEEA. The CDR3 loop is CASSLAGEIGELFF. In DNA form, the CDR3 reads TGTGCCAGCAGCTTGGCGGGAGAAATCGGGGAGCTGTTTTTT.

The J gene is TRBJ2-3, the V gene TRBV19, with 8 bases aligning to TRBD2. Per the germline V gene, CDR1 is LNHDA and CDR2 is SQIVND (reference sequence). This CDR3 contains 14 residues. Unmatched junction bases numbered 6, after V lost 6 bases and J lost 4 bases. CDR3 protein: CASRDGRAADTQYF. DNA for the CDR3: TGTGCCAGTAGAGACGGGAGGGCCGCAGATACGCAGTATTTT.

V gene TRBV7-8 combines with J gene TRBJ2-5; D is uncertain. This CDR3 is 14 amino acids long. V was clipped by 3 bases and J by 1 base, with 9 bases between them. CDR1 and CDR2 (germline): SGHVS, FQNEAQ. In nucleotides, the CDR3 is TGTGCCAGCAGCTTTAACGAACTCCAAGAGACCCAGTACTTC. Encoded protein: CASSFNELQETQYF.

The rearrangement uses TRBV27 and TRBJ2-7; D not certain. Germline assignment: CDR1 MNHEY and CDR2 SMNVEV (reference sequence). Trimming stripped 9 bases from V and 9 bases from J, with 15 bases between. This CDR3 spans 11 amino acids. The CDR3 sequence is CARVSSSRQYF. DNA for the CDR3: TGTGCCAGAGTTTCTAGTTCGAGGCAGTACTTC.

This clone has a handful of counts. V gene TRBV28 combines with J gene TRBJ2-3; possibly TRBD2 for D (7 bases). Per germline, CDR1 MDHEN and CDR2 SYDVKM. With 5 bases removed from V and 5 bases from J, the gap between germline ends came to 17 bases. CDR3 size: 15 residues. The CDR3 spells CASSTWGGREDTQYF. The CDR3 DNA is TGTGCCAGCAGTACGTGGGGGGGGCGCGAAGATACGCAGTATTTT.

In its sample, this clone was seen a few times. The J gene is TRBJ1-1, the V gene TRBV5-4; the match to TRBD1 covers 7 bases. The CDR3 totals 14 residues. The germline V gene has CDR1 SGHNT and CDR2 YYREEE (reference sequence). With 5 bases clipped from V and 0 bases from J, the junction kept 4 bases outside the gene matches. CDR3 sequence reads: CASRGGQLNTEAFF. CDR3 sequence (DNA): TGTGCCAGCAGGGGGGGACAGTTGAACACTGAAGCTTTCTTT.

This chain connects TRBV14 to TRBJ2-1, with unresolved D. The CDR3 totals 14 residues. V lost 0 bases and J lost 6, with 9 bases in between. Germline V gives CDR1 SGHDN, CDR2 FVKESK. As DNA, the CDR3 is TGTGCCAGCAGCCAAGATCTAGGGTTCAATGAGCAGTTCTTC. Translation gives CASSQDLGFNEQFF.

V gene TRBV19 combines with J gene TRBJ2-3; D tentatively reads TRBD1 or TRBD2 (6 bases each). The germline gives CDR1 LNHDA, CDR2 SQIVND (reference sequence). The germline V and J ends were trimmed by 7 bases and 4 bases, with 18 bases remaining between them. There are 15 residues in the CDR3. The CDR3 sequence is CASNPKGGASDTQYF. The CDR3 DNA is TGTGCCAGTAATCCGAAGGGGGGTGCGTCAGATACGCAGTATTTT.

Note on this clone: Other DNA sequences of this sample code for an identical CDR3. This chain uses TRBV19 with TRBJ1-5; possibly TRBD1 for D (5 bases). Trimming pared 3 bases from V and 1 base from J, leaving 7 bases between. The CDR3 has 14 amino acids. The germline gives CDR1 LNHDA, CDR2 SQIVND (reference sequence). Here the CDR3 DNA reads TGTGCCAGTAGTATCCGGGACAGCAATCAGCCCCAGCATTTT. It yields the protein CASSIRDSNQPQHF.

V usage is TRBV5-1 and J usage is TRBJ2-2, with 8 bases aligning to TRBD1. The CDR3 contains 15 residues. The V gene end was trimmed by 0 bases and the J gene end by 6 bases; junction bases not matched to a gene: 4. Germline loops: CDR1 SGHRS, CDR2 YFSETQ. The CDR3 protein is CASSLDRGKAGELFF. The CDR3 coding sequence is TGCGCCAGCAGCTTGGACAGGGGGAAGGCCGGGGAGCTGTTTTTT.

The chain joins TRBV7-9 to TRBJ1-4; 7 bases are shared with TRBD1. The CDR3 extends over 15 amino acids. V trimming: 4 bases; J trimming: 5 bases; junction bases outside the gene matches: 7. Per germline, CDR1 SEHNR and CDR2 FQNEAQ (reference sequence). The CDR3 DNA follows: TGTGCCAGCAGCTCCTACAGGGGTACCAATGAAAAACTGTTTTTT. Translating gives CASSSYRGTNEKLFF.

The chain recombines TRBV7-3 with TRBJ2-1; tentative D call: TRBD2 (6 bases). The CDR3 totals 14 residues. The V and J ends lost 1 base and 8 bases respectively, with 12 bases between them. Germline assignment: CDR1 SGHTA and CDR2 FQGTGA. This CDR3 is CASSLKAGRDEQFF. The DNA of the CDR3 is TGTGCCAGCAGCTTAAAGGCGGGAAGGGATGAGCAGTTCTTC. Looking up the rest from reference TRBV7-3 and TRBJ2-1 gives the full variable domain: GAGVSQTPSNKVTEKGKYVELRCDPISGHTALYWYRQSLGQGPEFLIYFQGTGAADDSGLPNDRFFAVRPEGSVSTLKIQRTERGDSAVYLCASSLKAGRDEQFFGPGTRLTVL.

This chain connects TRBV4-1 to TRBJ1-2, with 8 bases that match TRBD1. With 2 bases clipped from V and 10 bases from J, the junction kept 9 bases outside the gene matches. The germline CDR1 and CDR2 sequences are MGHRA and YSYEKL. The CDR3 sequence is 14 residues long. The CDR3: CASSQPDRVINYTF. The CDR3 coding sequence is TGCGCCAGCAGCCAACCGGACAGGGTAATAAACTACACCTTC.

Note on this clone: The germline gene is not matched at one end of the junction; a read error may be the cause. The chain couples TRBV7-7 to TRBJ2-2, with D possibly being TRBD1 (6 bases). The CDR3 sequence is 14 residues long. The V gene's germline CDR1 is SSHAT and CDR2 FNYEAQ (reference sequence). CDR3 region: CASSGDTNTGELFF. CDR3 bases: TGTGCTAGCAGTGGGGACACGAACACCGGGGAGCTGTTTTTT.

The rearrangement uses TRBV19 and TRBJ1-1; the match to TRBD1 covers 8 bases. Germline CDR1 reads LNHDA; CDR2 reads SQIVND (reference sequence). V was pared by 7 bases and J by 5 bases, with 12 bases of the junction left unmatched. The CDR3 has 15 residues. CDR3 residues: CASTNPDRDWTEAFF. The CDR3 bases are TGTGCCAGTACCAACCCGGACAGGGATTGGACTGAAGCTTTCTTT.

This clone has a handful of counts. The rearrangement joins TRBV18 to TRBJ2-3, with 8 bases matching TRBD1. CDR3 length equals 15 residues. V lost 4 bases, J lost 1 base, and 4 bases stayed unmatched. CDR1 and CDR2 from the germline V gene are KGHSH and LQKENI. This CDR3 is CASSQDRGGTDTQYF. CDR3 in DNA: TGTGCCAGCTCACAAGACAGGGGCGGCACAGATACGCAGTATTTT.